This T cell receptor beta chain was captured by sequencing in a study of T cell responses to AZD1222 COVID-19 vaccine. Study-wide results and caveats: Among spike-specific TCRs, nearly half reportedly target unmutated variant regions. Mostly white British, mostly female donors; authors suggested clonal diversity may be underestimated. Spike-specific TCR breadth rose after two AZD1222 doses, and depth rose as well.

Repertoires were generated with immunoSEQ multiplex PCR, while TCRdb's copy carries only in-frame clones and drops some. The table shows under 200,000 clones, with approximately 91% occurring only once. As concerns this clone: The antigen is not known.

With V trimmed by 2 bases and J by 8 bases, 1 base remained unmatched. The length of the CDR3 is 12 residues. Germline CDR1 SGHNT, CDR2 YYREEE (reference sequence). This clonotype was sampled from an adult in good health. The input for sequencing was peripheral blood, taken on day 0 of AZD1222 vaccination. The rearrangement uses TRBV5-4 and TRBJ1-1; 9 positions match TRBD1. The CDR3 nucleotides read TGTGCCAGCAGCTTAACAGGGGGCGAAGCTTTCTTT. Translating gives CASSLTGGEAFF.